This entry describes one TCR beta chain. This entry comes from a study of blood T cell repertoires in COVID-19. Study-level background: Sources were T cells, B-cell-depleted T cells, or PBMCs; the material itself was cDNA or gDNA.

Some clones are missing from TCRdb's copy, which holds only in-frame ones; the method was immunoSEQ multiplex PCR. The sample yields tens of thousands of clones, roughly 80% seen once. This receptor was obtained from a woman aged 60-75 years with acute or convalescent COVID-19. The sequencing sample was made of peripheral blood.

CDR3 in amino acids: CASRDIWGLQETQYF. The CDR3 nucleotides are TGTGCCAGCAGGGACATTTGGGGCCTCCAAGAGACCCAGTACTTC. This sequence joins TRBV2 and TRBJ2-5; tentative D call: TRBD1 (5 bases). Germline values: CDR1 SNHLY, CDR2 FYNNEI. The CDR3 spans 15 residues. V was cut by 6 bases and J by 1 base, with 15 bases left in between.